The next 19 T cell receptor beta chains were all read from a single sample in a study of T cell responses to AZD1222 COVID-19 vaccine. TCRdb's copy holds only in-frame clones and misses some; the assay was immunoSEQ multiplex PCR. Here the sample spans fewer than 150,000 clones, approximately 89% being singletons. Sequenced material: peripheral blood, taken on day 0 of AZD1222 vaccination. Receptor source: an adult in good health.

The V call is TRBV18, the J call TRBJ1-5; D call uncertain. The CDR3 totals 15 residues. CDR1 and CDR2 (germline): KGHSH, LQKENI. Trimming left V 3 bases short and J 0 bases short, with 9 bases between. CDR3 DNA: TGTGCCAGCTCACCCGGCCCAAATAGCAATCAGCCCCAGCATTTT. It is translated as CASSPGPNSNQPQHF.

The CDR3 nucleotides are TGTGCCAGCAGTTTTTGGGGGAAAAATCAGCCCCAGCATTTT. This sequence encodes CASSFWGKNQPQHF. The rearrangement links TRBV27 to TRBJ1-5; TRBD1 is a possible D gene (5 bases). The germline V gene has CDR1 MNHEY and CDR2 SMNVEV (reference sequence). V lost 3 bases and J lost 4, with 10 bases in between. The CDR3 length is 14 residues.

The chain carries TRBV12-5 and TRBJ2-3, with TRBD1 as a possible D gene (6 bases). The V end lost 0 bases, the J end lost 0 bases, and 19 bases lay between the germline ends. CDR1 LGHNT and CDR2 FRNRAP come from the germline V gene. The CDR3 contains 19 residues. CDR3 sequence reads: CASGLVLGAGSASTDTQYF. The CDR3 DNA reads TGTGCTAGTGGTTTGGTACTGGGGGCCGGTTCCGCTAGCACAGATACGCAGTATTTT.

J is TRBJ2-3 and V is TRBV7-2, with TRBD2 matching 7 bases. Looked up from germline, CDR1 is SGHTA and CDR2 is FQGNSA. This CDR3 spans 15 amino acids. Trimming cost V 6 bases and J 2 bases; bases outside gene matches: 8. CDR3 DNA sequence: TGTGCCAGCAGTTCACGCGGGAGTTACACAGATACGCAGTATTTT. This encodes CASSSRGSYTDTQYF.

This rearrangement joins TRBV24-1 to TRBJ2-5; 7 bases match TRBD2. The CDR3 covers 14 residues. J was trimmed by 4 bases and V by 4 bases; bases with no gene match: 5. Per germline, CDR1 KGHDR and CDR2 SFDVKD. The CDR3 here is CATSDRSGGETQYF. CDR3 DNA sequence: TGTGCCACCAGTGACCGCTCGGGGGGAGAGACCCAGTACTTC.

This chain connects TRBV3-1 (or the pseudogene TRBV3-2) to TRBJ2-3; no reliable D call. Germline lookup yields CDR1 LGHDT and CDR2 YNNKEL (reference sequence). V lost 3 bases, J lost 6 bases, and 4 bases lay in between. This CDR3 is built from 11 residues. CDR3 coding DNA: TGTGCCAGCAGCCAGGGGGATACGCAGTATTTT. It specifies CASSQGDTQYF.

V gene TRBV2 combines with J gene TRBJ2-7, with D possibly TRBD2 on 5 matching bases. Germline values: CDR1 SNHLY, CDR2 FYNNEI. The CDR3 covers 12 residues. Trimming removed 4 bases from V and 6 bases from J, with 10 bases in between. In DNA, the CDR3 is TGTGCCAGCAGTGTTGGTCGGGGCGAGCAGTACTTC. Translating gives CASSVGRGEQYF. Supplemented by reference TRBV2 and TRBJ2-7, the full variable domain reads EPEVTQTPSHQVTQMGQEVILRCVPISNHLYFYWYRQILGQKVEFLVSFYNNEISEKSEIFDDQFSVERPDGSNFTLKIRSTKLEDSAMYFCASSVGRGEQYFGPGTRLTVT.

This sequence joins TRBV12-3 or TRBV12-4 and TRBJ2-1, with TRBD1 matching 9 bases. The CDR3 covers 12 residues. V shed 8 bases, J shed 9 bases, and the junction held 5 bases outside the gene matches. The CDR3 bases are TGTGCCAGCGGACAGGGGCGCAGTGAGCAGTTCTTC. This translates into CASGQGRSEQFF.

J is TRBJ2-5 and V is TRBV5-1, with 8 bases that match TRBD2. This CDR3 is 16 amino acids long. CDR1 and CDR2 (germline): SGHRS, YFSETQ. The V gene end was trimmed by 5 bases and the J gene end by 5 bases; junction bases not matched to a gene: 14. This CDR3 is CASRPTASGGSETQYF. CDR3 nucleotide sequence: TGCGCCAGCAGACCCACCGCGAGCGGGGGTAGCGAGACCCAGTACTTC. The full variable domain, completed using reference TRBV5-1 and TRBJ2-5, is KAGVTQTPRYLIKTRGQQVTLSCSPISGHRSVSWYQQTPGQGLQFLFEYFSETQRNKGNFPGRFSGRQFSNSRSEMNVSTLELGDSALYLCASRPTASGGSETQYFGPGTRLLVL.

The rearrangement links TRBV9 to TRBJ2-7; D perhaps matches TRBD1 (5 bases). The CDR3 sequence is 14 residues long. The V gene's germline CDR1 is SGDLS and CDR2 YYNGEE. Between the trimmed V and J ends, which lost 3 bases and 0 bases, there was a span of 10 bases. The CDR3 sequence: CASSATASSYEQYF. DNA of the CDR3: TGTGCCAGCAGCGCGACAGCGAGCTCCTACGAGCAGTACTTC.

The chain carries TRBV3-1 (or the pseudogene TRBV3-2) and TRBJ2-1; no firm D call. Germline CDR1 and CDR2: LGHDT and YNNKEL (reference sequence). The CDR3 runs to 16 residues. V shed 5 bases and J shed 0 bases, with 14 bases lying between them. CDR3 sequence: CASSSQARSSYNEQFF. In DNA form, the CDR3 reads TGTGCCAGCAGCAGCCAAGCGCGAAGCTCCTACAATGAGCAGTTCTTC.

The chain uses TRBV6-5 and TRBJ2-1, with D perhaps TRBD2 (7 bases). The V and J ends lost 0 bases and 9 bases respectively, with 18 bases between them. Germline V CDR1 and CDR2: MNHEY, SVGAGI. The CDR3 has 16 residues. The chain's CDR3 is CASSYSGGRADREQFF. CDR3 nucleotides: TGTGCCAGCAGTTACTCAGGGGGGAGGGCCGATCGTGAGCAGTTCTTC.

The chain uses TRBV19 and TRBJ2-3; unclear D gene. Looked up from germline, CDR1 is LNHDA and CDR2 is SQIVND (reference sequence). Between the trimmed V and J ends, which lost 6 bases and 6 bases, there was a span of 13 bases. This CDR3 has 13 amino acids. The CDR3 coding sequence is TGTGCCAGTAGCCCCAACCACTTGGATACGCAGTATTTT. This translates into CASSPNHLDTQYF.

This clone has a handful of counts. This sequence joins TRBV6-5 and TRBJ2-1; TRBD1 matches at 10 bases. This CDR3 comprises 14 residues. Unmatched junction bases numbered 8, after V lost 8 bases and J lost 7 bases. Germline V CDR1 and CDR2: MNHEY, SVGAGI. The DNA for the CDR3 is TGTGCCAGCCACGGGACAGGGGCGGGGAATGAGCAGTTCTTC. Residues: CASHGTGAGNEQFF.

This chain's CDR3 is CASSPRLAESYNEQFF. The CDR3 bases are TGTGCCAGCAGCCCCCGACTAGCGGAGTCCTACAATGAGCAGTTCTTC. The gene calls are TRBV7-9 and TRBJ2-1, with 9 nucleotides matching TRBD2. This CDR3 is built from 16 residues. The germline V gene has CDR1 SEHNR and CDR2 FQNEAQ (reference sequence). V gave up 5 bases and J gave up 1 base; unmatched junction bases: 6.

The V and J genes are TRBV19 and TRBJ2-1; D gene unclear. The germline gives CDR1 LNHDA, CDR2 SQIVND (reference sequence). Trimming took 5 bases from V and 5 from J, leaving 10 bases between them. The CDR3 consists of 13 residues. CDR3 nucleotides: TGTGCCAGTAGTGAATTTGGGCACAATGAGCAGTTCTTC. This gives the protein CASSEFGHNEQFF. Together with reference TRBV19 and TRBJ2-1, the CDR3 gives the full variable domain: DGGITQSPKYLFRKEGQNVTLSCEQNLNHDAMYWYRQDPGQGLRLIYYSQIVNDFQKGDIAEGYSVSREKKESFPLTVTSAQKNPTAFYLCASSEFGHNEQFFGPGTRLTVL.

The chain has TRBV30 and TRBJ1-5, with 9 nucleotides matching TRBD1. Germline values: CDR1 GTSNPN, CDR2 SVGIG (reference sequence). The CDR3 runs to 15 residues. The ends lost 0 bases at V and 4 bases at J; junction bases unmatched: 4. This chain's CDR3 is CAWSVQGTGNQPQHF. CDR3 sequence (DNA): TGTGCCTGGAGTGTACAAGGGACAGGGAATCAGCCCCAGCATTTT.

The rearrangement uses TRBV14 and TRBJ2-7, with D uncertain. The V gene lost 0 bases and the J gene lost 0 bases, with 12 bases spanning the gap. CDR1 is SGHDN, CDR2 FVKESK, per germline. There are 16 residues in the CDR3. CDR3 bases: TGTGCCAGCAGCCAAGACCCAACAGCCAGCTCCTACGAGCAGTACTTC. This translates into CASSQDPTASSYEQYF.

The chain uses TRBV27 and TRBJ1-2; unclear D gene. Trimming took off 2 bases at V and 4 bases at J, with 20 bases between the two ends. Per the germline V gene, CDR1 is MNHEY and CDR2 is SMNVEV (reference sequence). There are 17 residues in the CDR3. The CDR3 loop is CASSLNGIGEGPYGYTF. The CDR3 coding sequence is TGTGCCAGCAGTTTAAATGGGATCGGGGAGGGTCCCTATGGCTACACCTTC.